These T cell receptor beta chains were read from a single sample in a study of blood T cell repertoires in COVID-19. Data came from immunoSEQ multiplex PCR; TCRdb stores just in-frame clones and leaves some out. The data hold 200,000 to 250,000 clones, with around 90% observed a single time. The sample comprised peripheral blood. Every receptor here comes from a man aged 60 to 75 with acute or convalescent COVID-19. Each CDR3 is given with its conserved first and last residue. A D gene is named only where the DNA matches it firmly. Only part of the rows carry a size: once, few, many, or a class if the clone is expanded.

CDR3 protein	CDR3 DNA	D gene	clone size	V gene	J gene
CASGLTGTGFSYEQYF	TGTGCCAGCGGTCTAACCGGGACAGGGTTCTCCTACGAGCAGTACTTC	TRBD1	-	TRBV28	TRBJ2-7
CASRLIAGGWETQYF	TGTGCCAGCAGATTGATAGCGGGGGGCTGGGAGACCCAGTACTTC	TRBD2	-	TRBV6-5	TRBJ2-5
CASSQDLGVPEAFF	TGTGCCAGCAGCCAAGATCTAGGGGTCCCTGAAGCTTTCTTT	-	-	TRBV3-1/TRBV3-2	TRBJ1-1
CASSRDNRFGYTF	TGTGCCAGCAGTCGGGACAATCGCTTCGGCTACACCTTC	-	-	TRBV6-4	TRBJ1-2
CASSLPIGTYNEQFF	TGTGCCAGCAGCTTACCCATCGGGACTTACAATGAGCAGTTCTTC	-	-	TRBV13	TRBJ2-1
CATRAGRGHTGELFF	TGTGCCACCAGGGCAGGCAGGGGGCACACCGGGGAGCTGTTTTTT	TRBD1	once	TRBV24-1	TRBJ2-2
CASSRDRVYGYTF	TGCGCCAGCAGCCGGGACAGAGTCTATGGCTACACCTTC	TRBD1	few	TRBV5-1	TRBJ1-2
CASSSYRDRGSATEAFF	TGCGCCAGCAGCTCGTACCGGGACAGGGGGTCTGCCACTGAAGCTTTCTTT	TRBD1	-	TRBV5-1	TRBJ1-1
CASRQANTEAFF	TGTGCCAGCAGGCAGGCGAACACTGAAGCTTTCTTT	-	-	TRBV28	TRBJ1-1
CASSGGTSGYNEQFF	TGTGCCAGCAGCGGCGGGACTAGCGGTTACAATGAGCAGTTCTTC	TRBD2	-	TRBV9	TRBJ2-1
CASSLAGRYQETQYF	TGTGCCAGCAGCTTAGCAGGGAGGTACCAAGAGACCCAGTACTTC	-	-	TRBV11-2	TRBJ2-5
CASSTQGGTEAFF	TGTGCCAGCAGCACACAGGGGGGGACTGAAGCTTTCTTT	TRBD1	-	TRBV7-3	TRBJ1-1
CASPRDRLYEQYF	TGCGCCAGCCCTCGGGACAGACTCTACGAGCAGTACTTC	TRBD1	-	TRBV4-1	TRBJ2-7
CASWGVDYGYTF	TGTGCCAGTTGGGGGGTTGACTATGGCTACACCTTC	-	-	TRBV28	TRBJ1-2
CASSLETGGGELFF	TGTGCCAGCAGCCTTGAGACAGGGGGTGGGGAGCTGTTTTTT	TRBD1	-	TRBV4-2	TRBJ2-2
CASSQTGGVLTGNTIYF	TGTGCCAGCAGCCAAACCGGAGGGGTTCTGACTGGAAACACCATATATTTT	-	-	TRBV4-2	TRBJ1-3
CASSLRSQTPDTQYF	TGTGCCAGCAGTCTCCGCAGTCAAACCCCAGATACGCAGTATTTT	-	-	TRBV11-2	TRBJ2-3
CASSLASGGQGYNEQFF	TGTGCCAGCAGCTTAGCTTCCGGGGGACAGGGGTACAATGAGCAGTTCTTC	TRBD1	-	TRBV7-6	TRBJ2-1
CAAPVPGTDTQYF	TGTGCCGCCCCGGTCCCAGGGACAGATACGCAGTATTTT	-	-	TRBV7-9	TRBJ2-3
CASSDPLAGGGNTGELFF	TGTGCCAGCAGTGACCCGCTAGCGGGGGGCGGGAACACCGGGGAGCTGTTTTTT	TRBD2	-	TRBV6-4	TRBJ2-2
CATSRGRTGRAGELFF	TGTGCCACCAGCAGAGGTCGGACAGGGAGGGCCGGGGAGCTGTTTTTT	-	-	TRBV15	TRBJ2-2
CASSQGGGSNTEAFF	TGCGCCAGCAGCCAAGGGGGCGGATCGAACACTGAAGCTTTCTTT	-	-	TRBV4-1	TRBJ1-1